The 23 T cell receptor beta chains given below trace back to one sample, sequenced in a study of T cells in Graves' hyperthyroidism and ophthalmopathy (dated by TCRdb to between 2019 and 2020). Receptor amplification or capture employed multiplex PCR. The reads were generated on an Illumina HiSeq 2000. The TCR beta CDR3 regions were amplified from the RNA transcripts. For the first round of RT-PCR on the TCR CDR3, the HTBI primer set was used together with the Qiagen OneStep RT-PCR kit. The public reads were reanalyzed by TCRdb: fastp trimming at Q25, MiXCR alignment, in-frame beta chains only. Each CDR3 protein appears once, grouped with its most common genes and DNA. This sample comprises 350,000 or so distinct CDR3 sequences, about a sixth of them detected only once. The biggest ten clones account for about 14% of the sample. The sequencing input was blood. These receptors all stem from a woman aged 40 to 50 with Graves' ophthalmopathy.

This clonotype was observed many times. The V and J genes are TRBV4-1 and TRBJ2-2; no clear D gene. V was pared by 3 bases and J by 4 bases, with 9 bases between. Germline assignment: CDR1 MGHRA and CDR2 YSYEKL. The CDR3 has 14 amino acids. Written as DNA, the CDR3 is TGCGCCAGCAGCCAGGTCCCGACCACCGGGGAGCTGTTTTTT. Translated: CASSQVPTTGELFF.

This clonotype was seen at least ten times. The genes are TRBV11-2 and TRBJ2-5, with D possibly called TRBD1 or TRBD2 (5 bases each). The CDR3 covers 13 residues. V lost 5 bases and J 1 base, leaving 8 bases between the germline ends. Germline CDR1 is SGHAT and CDR2 is FQNNGV. CDR3 in DNA: TGTGCCAGCAGCCCCGGGGCCCAAGAGACCCAGTACTTC. Translating gives CASSPGAQETQYF.

This clonotype came up many times. The rearrangement joins TRBV30 to TRBJ2-2; D not resolved. Germline V gene data show CDR1 as GTSNPN and CDR2 as SVGIG (reference sequence). This CDR3 is 12 amino acids long. Trimming took off 7 bases at V and 2 bases at J, with 8 bases between the two ends. The CDR3 DNA reads as TGTGCCTTGGACCGCAACACCGGGGAGCTGTTTTTT. Amino acids: CALDRNTGELFF. The variable domain in full, completed from reference TRBV30 and TRBJ2-2, reads SQTIHQWPATLVQPVGSPLSLECTVEGTSNPNLYWYRQAAGRGLQLLFYSVGIGQISSEVPQNLSASRPQDRQFILSSKKLLLSDSGFYLCALDRNTGELFFGEGSRLTVL.

Many counts were recorded for this clonotype. The chain combines TRBV6-5 with TRBJ2-7, with 8 bases matching TRBD2. Germline loops: CDR1 MNHEY, CDR2 SVGAGI. The CDR3 has 18 residues. Unmatched junction bases numbered 25, after V lost 10 bases and J lost 5 bases. For the CDR3, the DNA is TGTGCCACCACAGGAGGGTTAGGGAGCGGGAGATCCAGGGACGAGCAGTACTTC. Translated, it gives CATTGGLGSGRSRDEQYF.

There are many counts of this clonotype. The chain has TRBV20-1 and TRBJ2-7; weak D call: TRBD1 (5 bases). From germline, CDR1 is DFQATT and CDR2 SNEGSKA (reference sequence). Trimming cost V 3 bases and J 5 bases, with 17 bases left between them. This CDR3 contains 14 residues. The CDR3 loop is CSARFPRESNEQYF. CDR3 nucleotides: TGCAGTGCTAGGTTCCCCAGGGAAAGTAACGAGCAGTACTTC.

This clonotype was seen repeatedly, ten times or more. The genes are TRBV6-2 or TRBV6-3 and TRBJ2-2, with D tentatively TRBD2 (6 bases). Looked up from germline, CDR1 is MNHEY and CDR2 is SVGEGT. Trimming shortened V by 1 base and J by 5 bases, and 8 bases separated the two germline ends. CDR3 length: 14 amino acids. The CDR3 DNA sequence: TGTGCCAGCAGTTACTTGGAGGGAACCGGGGAGCTGTTTTTT. It yields the protein CASSYLEGTGELFF.

This clonotype appeared many times. The chain combines TRBV20-1 with TRBJ2-5; possibly TRBD1 for D (6 bases). The CDR3 length is 16 residues. V dropped 5 bases and J dropped 2 bases, with 21 bases sitting between them. Germline V lookup: CDR1 DFQATT, CDR2 SNEGSKA (reference sequence). CDR3: CSAGLLQGSLQETQYF. The CDR3 DNA follows: TGCAGTGCTGGATTATTACAGGGTTCTCTTCAAGAGACCCAGTACTTC.

This clonotype was counted at least ten times. The chain carries TRBV28 and TRBJ1-1; 10 bases are shared with TRBD1. V dropped 6 bases and J dropped 5; count of bases not matched to a gene: 3. The CDR3 loop spans 13 amino acids. Germline CDR1 MDHEN, CDR2 SYDVKM. CDR3 region: CASRRQGATEAFF. In DNA form, the CDR3 reads TGTGCCAGCAGACGACAGGGGGCGACTGAAGCTTTCTTT.

At least ten counts were recorded for this clonotype. J is TRBJ2-7 and V is TRBV7-2, with 7 bases identical to TRBD2. CDR1 and CDR2 from the germline V gene are SGHTA and FQGNSA. CDR3 size: 15 residues. With V trimmed by 4 bases and J by 4 bases, 10 bases remained unmatched. The CDR3 here is CASSSLSLAVYEQYF. CDR3 in DNA: TGTGCCAGCAGCTCCCTGTCCCTAGCGGTATACGAGCAGTACTTC.

Remarks on this clonotype: The junction does not match germline at one end; this may be a read error. The chain is built from TRBV27 and TRBJ1-5; D not certain. Germline V gene data show CDR1 as MNHEY and CDR2 as SMNVEV (reference sequence). The CDR3 runs to 19 residues. CDR3 nucleotides: TGTGCCAGCACGAGTTTGAAGTGGGCAGAGGCCAGAACCCATCAGCCCCAGCCTTTT. It codes for CASTSLKWAEARTHQPQPF.

At least ten counts were recorded for this clonotype. The rearrangement uses TRBV7-3 and TRBJ2-7; maybe TRBD2 (6 bases). Germline V CDR1 and CDR2: SGHTA, FQGTGA. The CDR3 extends over 14 amino acids. V was shortened by 1 base and J by 6 bases, with 13 bases between the two germline ends. CDR3 DNA sequence: TGTGCCAGCAGCTTAAAAGCGGGTATCGGCGAGCAGTACTTC. Translating gives CASSLKAGIGEQYF. The complete variable domain, with remaining parts taken from reference TRBV7-3 and TRBJ2-7, reads GAGVSQTPSNKVTEKGKYVELRCDPISGHTALYWYRQSLGQGPEFLIYFQGTGAADDSGLPNDRFFAVRPEGSVSTLKIQRTERGDSAVYLCASSLKAGIGEQYFGPGTRLTVT.

This clonotype was recorded at least ten times. The V gene is TRBV20-1, the J gene TRBJ2-7, with TRBD1 identical over 10 bases. There are 13 residues in the CDR3. V was pared by 6 bases and J by 3 bases, with 5 bases of the junction left unmatched. Germline V gene data show CDR1 as DFQATT and CDR2 as SNEGSKA (reference sequence). The CDR3 nucleotides are TGCAGTGCCCGGGGACAGGGGAACTACGAGCAGTACTTC. Translating it yields CSARGQGNYEQYF.

This clonotype has ten or more counts. This sequence joins TRBV2 and TRBJ1-1; weak D call: TRBD1 (5 bases). CDR3 length: 15 amino acids. Deletions cut 6 bases from V and 7 bases from J, with 21 bases between. CDR1 is SNHLY, CDR2 FYNNEI, per germline. CDR3 sequence reads: CASRKAWGRGDEAFF. DNA of the CDR3: TGTGCCAGCAGGAAAGCATGGGGAAGGGGCGATGAAGCTTTCTTT.

This clonotype was seen repeatedly, ten times or more. The gene calls are TRBV6-2 or TRBV6-3 and TRBJ2-7; 8 bases map to TRBD2. The trim removed 2 bases at V and 1 base at J, leaving 13 bases unmatched. The CDR3 is 18 amino acids. The germline V gene encodes CDR1 MNHEY and CDR2 SVGEGT. The CDR3 protein is CASSYAPGWSGSSYEQYF. CDR3 coding DNA: TGTGCCAGCAGTTACGCCCCCGGTTGGAGCGGGAGTTCCTACGAGCAGTACTTC.

This clonotype was seen more than once but under ten times. CDR3 sequence: CASSESRRSSYNEQFF. CDR3 DNA: TGCGCCAGCAGTGAGTCGCGAAGAAGCTCCTACAATGAGCAGTTCTTC. The rearrangement uses TRBV10-1 and TRBJ2-1; D gene uncertain. Germline CDR1 reads WNHNN; CDR2 reads SYGVQD (reference sequence). The CDR3 length is 16 residues. Trimming removed 0 bases at V and 0 bases at J, with 9 bases between.

This clonotype was seen repeatedly, ten times or more. This chain links TRBV6-1 with TRBJ2-5, with a possible D match to TRBD1 (6 bases). V lost 10 bases to trimming and J lost 1 base, with 16 bases between them. The CDR3 spans 14 residues. Germline V gene lookup returns CDR1 MNHNS and CDR2 SASEGT. CDR3 coding DNA: TGTGCCACCGCCCCGCAGGGGTCCCAAGAGACCCAGTACTTC. Translated, it gives CATAPQGSQETQYF.

This clonotype was seen at least ten times. CDR3 loop: CASRDSTGFFYGYTF. The CDR3 DNA reads as TGTGCCAGCAGGGATTCTACAGGGTTTTTCTATGGCTACACCTTC. The rearrangement links TRBV28 to TRBJ1-2, with a weak D call TRBD1 (6 bases). CDR1 MDHEN and CDR2 SYDVKM come from the germline V gene. The V end lost 6 bases, the J end lost 4 bases, and 18 bases lay between the germline ends. The CDR3 covers 15 residues.

This clonotype was counted many times. The chain links TRBV27 to TRBJ2-2; D gene uncertain. V shed 4 bases and J shed 4 bases, with 13 bases lying between them. The CDR3 has 15 amino acids. Germline V gene data show CDR1 as MNHEY and CDR2 as SMNVEV (reference sequence). CDR3 in DNA: TGTGCCAGCAGTTCGGACGGCCAGAGCACCGGGGAGCTGTTTTTT. Translated, it gives CASSSDGQSTGELFF.

This clonotype was seen at least ten times. The J gene is TRBJ2-4, the V gene TRBV9; D is undetermined. The V gene's germline CDR1 is SGDLS and CDR2 YYNGEE. The CDR3 is 16 amino acids. The V and J ends lost 3 bases and 3 bases respectively, with 16 bases between them. The CDR3 DNA reads TGTGCCAGCAGCGCCCCTAGTTCACCTGACAAAAACATTCAGTACTTC. Its protein product is CASSAPSSPDKNIQYF.

This clonotype was seen at least ten times. V and J are TRBV6-5 and TRBJ1-6; D is uncertain. Germline V gene data show CDR1 as MNHEY and CDR2 as SVGAGI. Trimming removed 0 bases at V and 5 bases at J, with 11 bases between. CDR3 size: 16 residues. CDR3 loop: CASSYSEVSDNSPLHF. The CDR3 nucleotides are TGTGCCAGCAGTTACTCGGAGGTTTCCGATAATTCACCCCTCCACTTT.

This clonotype showed up many times. The chain has TRBV5-1 and TRBJ2-7; D possibly corresponds to TRBD1 (6 bases). Trimming left V 0 bases short and J 3 bases short, with 13 bases between. The CDR3 is 15 residues long. Germline loops: CDR1 SGHRS, CDR2 YFSETQ. The CDR3, as DNA: TGCGCCAGCAGCTTGGTAGGGACACCTCTCTACGAGCAGTACTTC. Amino acids: CASSLVGTPLYEQYF.

There are many counts of this clonotype. The chain is built from TRBV12-3 or TRBV12-4 and TRBJ1-1; weak D call: TRBD1 (5 bases). The length of the CDR3 is 13 residues. Trimming stripped 6 bases from V and 4 bases from J, with 12 bases between. The CDR3 DNA sequence: TGTGCCAGCAGCCTCACAGGAGCCACTGAAGCTTTCTTT. Protein: CASSLTGATEAFF.

At least ten counts were recorded for this clonotype. J is TRBJ2-3 and V is TRBV11-2; TRBD2 aligns across 10 bases. CDR1 is SGHAT and CDR2 is FQNNGV in the germline V gene. The CDR3 has 17 amino acids. V gave up 5 bases and J gave up 4 bases; unmatched junction bases: 12. CDR3 amino acids: CASSPNSGRALADTQYF. The CDR3 coding sequence is TGTGCCAGCAGCCCCAACAGCGGGAGGGCCCTGGCAGATACGCAGTATTTT. Complete variable domain (other parts from reference TRBV11-2 and TRBJ2-3): EAGVAQSPRYKIIEKRQSVAFWCNPISGHATLYWYQQILGQGPKLLIQFQNNGVVDDSQLPKDRFSAERLKGVDSTLKIQPAKLEDSAVYLCASSPNSGRALADTQYFGPGTRLTVL.